This entry features one T cell receptor beta chain sequence. Its target is not known. Amplified regions were TCR beta CDR3 sequences from RNA transcripts. When the TCR CDR3 underwent first-round RT-PCR, the HTBI primer set was used. TCRdb reanalysed the multiplex PCR reads using MiXCR and keeps one entry per CDR3 protein. The sample carries approximately 410,000 distinct CDR3 sequences, roughly an eighth recorded once. The entry originates in a study of T cells in Graves' hyperthyroidism and ophthalmopathy. General study results and limits: Ophthalmopathy was identified by the model a median roughly six months ahead of onset. Blood shared most expanded thyroid clonotypes above 0.001.

The CDR3 totals 16 residues. With 0 bases clipped from V and 2 bases from J, the junction kept 5 bases outside the gene matches. From germline, CDR1 is SGDLS and CDR2 YYNGEE. The clonotype comes from a young woman with Graves' hyperthyroidism. Sample: blood. The chain is built from TRBV9 and TRBJ2-3; 8 bases fit TRBD2. CDR3 region: CASSVGPSGFTDTQYF. The CDR3 DNA is TGTGCCAGCAGCGTAGGCCCTAGCGGGTTCACAGATACGCAGTATTTT.